This T cell receptor beta chain appears in the sequencing data of a study of CD8 T cells in Susac syndrome. Healthy donors were controls matched for age and sex. Random hexamers were used to reverse transcribe an amount of roughly 0.45 to 1 ug RNA. Via MiXCR, TCRdb re-called the immunoSEQ multiplex PCR reads, giving one row per CDR3 protein. The repertoire consists of around 160,000 distinct CDR3 sequences, with around 94% occurring once and the leading ten covering 0.14%. The sample taken for sequencing was CD4+ T cells from PBMCs. The TCR sequence derives from a human donor in good health.

In DNA form, the CDR3 reads TGTGCCAGCAGCTTAGGTCGACAGCTCAATCAGCCCCAGCATTTT. Amino acids: CASSLGRQLNQPQHF. V is TRBV7-2 and J is TRBJ1-5; possibly TRBD1 for D (5 bases). The V and J ends lost 1 base and 3 bases respectively, with 10 bases between them. The CDR3 is 15 residues long. Germline CDR1 reads SGHTA; CDR2 reads FQGNSA. The full variable domain, with the rest looked up from reference TRBV7-2 and TRBJ1-5, is GAGVSQSPSNKVTEKGKDVELRCDPISGHTALYWYRQSLGQGLEFLIYFQGNSAPDKSGLPSDRFSAERTGGSVSTLTIQRTQQEDSAVYLCASSLGRQLNQPQHFGDGTRLSIL.